The 21 T cell receptor beta chains presented below share a single source sample, sequenced in a study of shared clonotypes between healthy human individuals. The data were produced by immunoSEQ multiplex PCR, yet TCRdb's version contains in-frame clones alone and is incomplete. The sample includes around 200,000 clones, about 68% seen only once; the top ten take 10%. The specimen sequenced was memory CD4+ T cells sorted from blood. As to subset: CD45RA-negative fraction. Every receptor here comes from a man in his thirties or forties in good health.

This chain links TRBV5-6 with TRBJ2-7; 8 positions agree with TRBD2. CDR1 and CDR2 from the germline V gene are SGHDT and YYEEEE. The CDR3 has 15 amino acids. With V trimmed by 0 bases and J by 4 bases, 6 bases remained unmatched. CDR3 DNA: TGTGCCAGCAGCTTGGAAGGGACTAGACTTTACGAGCAGTACTTC. Translating it yields CASSLEGTRLYEQYF.

In its sample, this clone was seen once. This chain connects TRBV28 to TRBJ2-2, with 9 bases fitting TRBD2. Per the germline V gene, CDR1 is MDHEN and CDR2 is SYDVKM. CDR3 size: 16 residues. The V gene end was trimmed by 7 bases and the J gene end by 5 bases; junction bases not matched to a gene: 11. The CDR3: CASTVGGRGRTGELFF. The CDR3 DNA reads TGTGCCAGCACCGTGGGCGGGAGGGGACGGACCGGGGAGCTGTTTTTT.

This clone has at least ten counts. V is TRBV30 and J is TRBJ2-5; 8 bases align to TRBD2. After removal of 1 base from V and 7 bases from J, the junction contained 5 bases not matched to a gene. This CDR3 has 13 residues. Germline V CDR1 and CDR2: GTSNPN, SVGIG (reference sequence). The CDR3 is CAWSEERESTQYF. The CDR3 DNA reads as TGTGCCTGGAGTGAGGAGCGGGAGTCGACCCAGTACTTC.

This clone occurred a few times. The V call is TRBV18, the J call TRBJ2-7, with 9 bases identical to TRBD1. The trim removed 4 bases at V and 7 bases at J, leaving 8 bases unmatched. Germline CDR1 KGHSH, CDR2 LQKENI. This CDR3 region has 14 residues. The chain's CDR3 is CASSQGTGKVEQYF. DNA of the CDR3: TGTGCCAGCTCACAAGGGACAGGGAAGGTGGAGCAGTACTTC.

This clone came up once. The gene calls are TRBV10-3 and TRBJ2-7, with 7 bases identical to TRBD1. The V gene end was trimmed by 11 bases and the J gene end by 6 bases; junction bases not matched to a gene: 13. CDR1 and CDR2 (germline): ENHRY, SYGVKD. This CDR3 has 13 residues. CDR3 protein: CAVNTGVSGEQYF. The CDR3 DNA reads TGTGCCGTAAACACAGGGGTTTCGGGCGAGCAGTACTTC.

This chain joins TRBV18 and TRBJ2-7; 10 bases align to TRBD1. The germline CDR1 and CDR2 sequences are KGHSH and LQKENI. The CDR3 is 14 amino acids. V gave up 5 bases and J gave up 5 bases; unmatched junction bases: 6. DNA for the CDR3: TGTGCCAGCTCATCAGGACAGGGGGTCCACGAGCAGTACTTC. Its protein is CASSSGQGVHEQYF.

This clone was counted between two and nine times. The chain employs TRBV10-3 and TRBJ2-7; tentatively, D is TRBD2 (6 bases). V lost 3 bases and J lost 3, with 12 bases in between. The CDR3 covers 14 residues. Germline V CDR1 and CDR2: ENHRY, SYGVKD. This chain's CDR3 is CAISDIRGSYEQYF. The CDR3 DNA is TGTGCCATCAGTGATATCCGGGGGAGCTACGAGCAGTACTTC.

The CDR3 reads CASSAGTGGKDYGYTF. The CDR3 DNA follows: TGCGCCAGCAGCGCCGGGACAGGGGGTAAGGACTATGGCTACACCTTC. V and J are TRBV5-1 and TRBJ1-2; 11 bases map to TRBD1. CDR3 size: 16 residues. After removal of 4 bases from V and 3 bases from J, the junction contained 8 bases not matched to a gene. CDR1 SGHRS and CDR2 YFSETQ come from the germline V gene.

J is TRBJ2-2 and V is TRBV5-1; perhaps TRBD2 as D (7 bases). Looked up from germline, CDR1 is SGHRS and CDR2 is YFSETQ. Trimming removed 1 base at V and 3 bases at J, with 19 bases between. This CDR3 contains 18 residues. Here the CDR3 reads CASSLTTTGTSDTGELFF. In DNA, the CDR3 is TGCGCCAGCAGCTTGACCACGACAGGAACTAGCGACACCGGGGAGCTGTTTTTT.

As for this clone: A read error may account for a junction end that differs from germline. The chain combines TRBV6-6 with TRBJ2-3; possible D gene TRBD2, 5 bases. CDR1 is MNHNY and CDR2 is SVGAGI in the germline V gene (reference sequence). This CDR3 has 12 residues. The CDR3 sequence is CAIGLGRDTQYF. The CDR3 DNA follows: TGCGCCATAGGGCTGGGGAGAGATACGCAGTATTTT.

A note on this clone: A read error is likely here: a far larger clone is one base away. The J gene is TRBJ2-2, the V gene TRBV9; D not resolved. The CDR3 covers 14 residues. V was cut by 3 bases and J by 7 bases, with 13 bases left in between. CDR1 is SGDLS, CDR2 YYNGEE, per germline. The CDR3 sequence: CASSARMGGGELFF. For the CDR3, the DNA is TGTGCCAGCAGCGCCCGAATGGGTGGCGGGGAGCTGTTTTTT.

The table lists this clone with many counts. The chain joins TRBV5-5 to TRBJ1-3; a weak D match, TRBD1 (5 bases). Trimming removed 4 bases at V and 0 bases at J, with 14 bases between. The germline V gene encodes CDR1 SGHKS and CDR2 YYEKEE (reference sequence). This CDR3 is 16 amino acids long. The DNA of the CDR3 is TGTGCCAGCAGCGGGCAGGGAACCAACTCTGGAAACACCATATATTTT. This codes for CASSGQGTNSGNTIYF.

Turning to this clone: The sample carries other DNA sequences with the same CDR3. The chain links TRBV9 to TRBJ2-1; the D gene is possibly TRBD1 (5 bases). This CDR3 is built from 15 residues. Germline V gene data show CDR1 as SGDLS and CDR2 as YYNGEE. The ends were cut back, 0 bases at V and 2 bases at J, with 9 bases in the middle. In DNA form, the CDR3 reads TGTGCCAGCAGCGTAGGCACAGGCACCTACAATGAGCAGTTCTTC. The encoded protein is CASSVGTGTYNEQFF.

CDR3 loop: CASRETSGSYNEQFF. The CDR3 bases are TGTGCCAGCAGGGAAACTAGCGGGAGCTACAATGAGCAGTTCTTC. The V gene is TRBV14, the J gene TRBJ2-1; 11 nucleotides agree with TRBD2. CDR1 and CDR2 from the germline V gene are SGHDN and FVKESK. The CDR3 has 15 amino acids. After removal of 6 bases from V and 3 bases from J, the junction contained 4 bases not matched to a gene.

V usage is TRBV7-9 and J usage is TRBJ2-7; 7 positions agree with TRBD2. Germline V lookup: CDR1 SEHNR, CDR2 FQNEAQ (reference sequence). The CDR3 spans 17 residues. Trimming cost V 2 bases and J 1 base; bases outside gene matches: 11. The CDR3 sequence: CASSLFTLSGKSYEQYF. CDR3 nucleotide sequence: TGTGCCAGCAGCTTATTCACCTTGAGCGGGAAGTCCTACGAGCAGTACTTC. Based on the CDR3 plus reference TRBV7-9 and TRBJ2-7, the full variable domain is DTGVSQNPRHKITKRGQNVTFRCDPISEHNRLYWYRQTLGQGPEFLTYFQNEAQLEKSRLLSDRFSAERPKGSFSTLEIQRTEQGDSAMYLCASSLFTLSGKSYEQYFGPGTRLTVT.

The CDR3 region is CASSFPGQGVGDTQYF. In DNA, the CDR3 is TGTGCCAGCAGCTTTCCGGGACAGGGGGTTGGAGATACGCAGTATTTT. This rearrangement joins TRBV5-4 to TRBJ2-3; TRBD1 aligns across 11 bases. CDR1 and CDR2 (germline): SGHNT, YYREEE (reference sequence). CDR3 length equals 16 residues. The V segment lost 2 bases and the J segment 5 bases; nucleotides outside the gene matches: 7.

This clone appeared once. The chain combines TRBV11-2 with TRBJ1-5; TRBD1 matches 7 bases. There are 14 residues in the CDR3. The germline CDR1 and CDR2 sequences are SGHAT and FQNNGV. Trimming took 3 bases from V and 6 from J; bases not matched to a gene: 5. The CDR3 DNA follows: TGTGCCAGCAGCTTGCAAGGGGGCGGTCAGCCCCAGCATTTT. Translated, it gives CASSLQGGGQPQHF.

This clone was observed a few times. The chain combines TRBV11-2 with TRBJ2-6; no reliable D call. The V end lost 4 bases, the J end lost 4 bases, and 11 bases lay between the germline ends. This CDR3 region has 15 residues. Germline values: CDR1 SGHAT, CDR2 FQNNGV. The CDR3 region is CASSSLLEGANVLTF. The CDR3 nucleotides are TGTGCCAGCAGCTCCCTTTTGGAAGGGGCCAACGTCCTGACTTTC. Full variable domain (missing parts from reference TRBV11-2 and TRBJ2-6): EAGVAQSPRYKIIEKRQSVAFWCNPISGHATLYWYQQILGQGPKLLIQFQNNGVVDDSQLPKDRFSAERLKGVDSTLKIQPAKLEDSAVYLCASSSLLEGANVLTFGAGSRLTVL.

The chain carries TRBV7-9 and TRBJ2-1, with 7 bases fitting TRBD2. CDR3 length equals 17 residues. With 3 bases clipped from V and 8 bases from J, the junction kept 16 bases outside the gene matches. Germline values: CDR1 SEHNR, CDR2 FQNEAQ (reference sequence). CDR3: CASSFTAGVFMGHEQFF. The CDR3 region has the DNA TGTGCCAGCAGCTTCACGGCGGGAGTATTTATGGGGCATGAGCAGTTCTTC.

CDR3 sequence (DNA): TGTGCCAGCAGAATCTCTGCGCCTGGGAGCAATCAGCCCCAGCATTTT. Its protein is CASRISAPGSNQPQHF. V usage is TRBV2 and J usage is TRBJ1-5; D not certain. The germline V and J ends were trimmed by 6 bases and 1 base, with 16 bases remaining between them. This CDR3 spans 16 amino acids. Germline CDR1 reads SNHLY; CDR2 reads FYNNEI.

Regarding this clone: One end of the junction does not line up with germline, which may come from a read error. The chain links TRBV6-1 to TRBJ1-2; tentatively, D is TRBD1 (6 bases). This CDR3 spans 13 amino acids. Germline values: CDR1 MNHNS, CDR2 SASEGT. The CDR3 coding sequence is TGTGCCAGCGTCGGGGGCAGGAACTATGGCTACATCTTC. Translating gives CASVGGRNYGYIF.